The 26 T cell receptor beta chains reported below all come from one sample, sequenced in a study of T cell responses to AZD1222 COVID-19 vaccine. Sequencing was performed with immunoSEQ multiplex PCR; in TCRdb, only in-frame clones are kept and a portion is missing. In the table there are some 150,000 clones, approximately 93% of which are singletons. Sequenced here: peripheral blood, sampled on day 0 of AZD1222 vaccination. The receptors stem from an adult in good health.

The chain is built from TRBV2 and TRBJ2-1, with TRBD2 matching 15 bases. Losses at the gene ends were 7 bases for V and 4 bases for J; bases not matched to a gene: 2. CDR1 SNHLY and CDR2 FYNNEI come from the germline V gene. CDR3 length: 15 amino acids. The CDR3, as DNA: TGTGCCAGCACGGGACTAGCGGGAGGATACAATGAGCAGTTCTTC. Translation: CASTGLAGGYNEQFF.

Only one count was recorded for this clone. The genes are TRBV9 and TRBJ1-1; D ambiguous. This CDR3 is built from 12 residues. Germline CDR1 and CDR2: SGDLS and YYNGEE. Trimming cost V 4 bases and J 4 bases, with 8 bases left between them. CDR3 DNA: TGTGCCAGCAGCCCGTCACTCACTGAAGCTTTCTTT. Amino acid sequence: CASSPSLTEAFF.

This chain connects TRBV19 to TRBJ1-6; TRBD1 is a possible D gene (5 bases). Deletions cut 3 bases from V and 9 bases from J, with 15 bases between. The CDR3 has 15 residues. Germline V gene data show CDR1 as LNHDA and CDR2 as SQIVND (reference sequence). The CDR3 loop is CASSIRAGLGSPLHF. CDR3 DNA: TGTGCCAGTAGTATCAGAGCAGGGTTGGGTTCACCCCTCCACTTT.

CDR3 region: CASRQNNEQFF. The CDR3 region has the DNA TGTGCCAGCAGACAAAACAATGAGCAGTTCTTC. The V and J genes are TRBV12-3 or TRBV12-4 and TRBJ2-1; no firm D call. The V end was cut by 6 bases, the J end by 5 bases, with 5 bases between. The CDR3 covers 11 residues.

This clone came up once. The genes are TRBV19 and TRBJ1-2, with a weak D call TRBD1 (5 bases). Trimming left V 11 bases short and J 5 bases short, with 15 bases between. CDR1 is LNHDA, CDR2 SQIVND, per germline (reference sequence). The CDR3 sequence is 12 residues long. The CDR3 region is CAVRQGLYGYTF. DNA for the CDR3: TGTGCCGTGCGCCAGGGTCTATATGGCTACACCTTC.

The chain uses TRBV20-1 and TRBJ1-2; D is unclear. The CDR3 contains 11 residues. Trimming took off 6 bases at V and 3 bases at J, with 8 bases between the two ends. Germline V gene lookup returns CDR1 DFQATT and CDR2 SNEGSKA (reference sequence). The CDR3 protein is CSAPLYYGYTF. In nucleotides, the CDR3 is TGCAGTGCCCCGCTTTACTATGGCTACACCTTC.

The CDR3 sequence is CASRTGTSGQETQYF. For the CDR3, the DNA is TGTGCCAGTAGGACCGGGACTAGCGGACAAGAGACCCAGTACTTC. V usage is TRBV19 and J usage is TRBJ2-5; the match to TRBD2 covers 11 bases. Germline V lookup: CDR1 LNHDA, CDR2 SQIVND (reference sequence). Unmatched junction bases numbered 5, after V lost 6 bases and J lost 2 bases. This CDR3 contains 15 residues.

J is TRBJ1-1 and V is TRBV5-5, with D possibly TRBD1 on 5 matching bases. The germline V gene has CDR1 SGHKS and CDR2 YYEKEE (reference sequence). The CDR3 runs 14 residues. Trimming pared 0 bases from V and 4 bases from J, leaving 10 bases between. CDR3 loop: CASSLEGVGTEAFF. Written as DNA, the CDR3 is TGTGCCAGCAGCTTGGAAGGGGTTGGCACTGAAGCTTTCTTT.

The chain has TRBV6-4 and TRBJ2-1, with D possibly being TRBD1 or TRBD2 (5 bases each). V was pared by 2 bases and J by 0 bases, with 8 bases between. Germline V gene data show CDR1 as MRHNA and CDR2 as SNTAGT. The CDR3 spans 15 residues. CDR3 nucleotides: TGTGCCAGCAGTGACAACGGGGCCTCCTACAATGAGCAGTTCTTC. This gives the protein CASSDNGASYNEQFF.

This clone was recorded once. V usage is TRBV14 and J usage is TRBJ2-3, with 9 bases that match TRBD2. The CDR3 extends over 18 amino acids. V lost 0 bases, J lost 2 bases, and 9 bases stayed unmatched. The germline V gene encodes CDR1 SGHDN and CDR2 FVKESK. Written as DNA, the CDR3 is TGTGCCAGCAGCCAAGAGGGGGGACTAGCCGGAACCACAGATACGCAGTATTTT. It encodes CASSQEGGLAGTTDTQYF.

CDR3 nucleotide sequence: TGTGCCAGTAGTATGCCGGGGAACACTGAAGCTTTCTTT. Its protein is CASSMPGNTEAFF. The V and J genes are TRBV19 and TRBJ1-1; D is unclear. The CDR3 has 13 amino acids. Per germline, CDR1 LNHDA and CDR2 SQIVND (reference sequence). The V and J ends lost 3 bases and 1 base respectively, with 6 bases between them.

The rearrangement uses TRBV3-1 (or the pseudogene TRBV3-2) and TRBJ2-1; unclear D gene. Per the germline V gene, CDR1 is LGHDT and CDR2 is YNNKEL (reference sequence). The CDR3 has 15 residues. Trimming cost V 4 bases and J 7 bases, with 17 bases left between them. The CDR3 DNA reads TGTGCCAGCAGCCTTTCCGTAACAGACTTGAATGAGCAGTTCTTC. Its protein is CASSLSVTDLNEQFF.

The CDR3: CASSYMGANGELFF. In DNA, the CDR3 is TGTGCCAGCAGTTACATGGGGGCTAACGGGGAGCTGTTTTTT. The chain uses TRBV6-5 and TRBJ2-2; D perhaps matches TRBD1 (6 bases). The CDR3 contains 14 residues. Germline lookup yields CDR1 MNHEY and CDR2 SVGAGI. V shed 2 bases and J shed 7 bases, with 11 bases lying between them.

The rearrangement joins TRBV5-5 to TRBJ2-7; 9 bases align to TRBD1. V trimming: 9 bases; J trimming: 0 bases; junction bases outside the gene matches: 4. Germline V gene data show CDR1 as SGHKS and CDR2 as YYEKEE (reference sequence). The CDR3 extends over 13 amino acids. The CDR3 region has the DNA TGTGCCACCCGGGACAGGGTCTCCTACGAGCAGTACTTC. Protein: CATRDRVSYEQYF.

The chain combines TRBV18 with TRBJ2-7; tentative D call: TRBD1 (6 bases). The germline CDR1 and CDR2 sequences are KGHSH and LQKENI. This CDR3 is 14 amino acids long. The V gene lost 3 bases and the J gene lost 10 bases, with 19 bases spanning the gap. CDR3 protein: CASSPNSGHKTQYF. CDR3 nucleotide sequence: TGTGCCAGCTCACCCAATTCGGGACACAAAACCCAGTACTTC. Using reference TRBV18 and TRBJ2-7 for the parts outside the CDR3, the full variable domain is NAGVMQNPRHLVRRRGQEARLRCSPMKGHSHVYWYRQLPEEGLKFMVYLQKENIIDESGMPKERFSAEFPKEGPSILRIQQVVRGDSAAYFCASSPNSGHKTQYFGPGTRLTVT.

The chain is built from TRBV25-1 and TRBJ2-1; tentative D call: TRBD1 (6 bases). Germline CDR1 reads MGHDK; CDR2 reads SYGVNS. This CDR3 has 13 residues. Between the trimmed V and J ends, which lost 5 bases and 4 bases, there was a span of 9 bases. The CDR3 reads CASSWTAYNEQFF. The CDR3 coding sequence is TGTGCCAGCAGTTGGACAGCGTACAATGAGCAGTTCTTC. The full variable domain, its missing parts supplied by reference TRBV25-1 and TRBJ2-1, is EADIYQTPRYLVIGTGKKITLECSQTMGHDKMYWYQQDPGMELHLIHYSYGVNSTEKGDLSSESTVSRIRTEHFPLTLESARPSHTSQYLCASSWTAYNEQFFGPGTRLTVL.

The CDR3, as DNA: TGTGCCACCAGCAGTTTAAGGGGCCAAACACATGAGCAGTTCTTC. This translates into CATSSLRGQTHEQFF. The genes are TRBV15 and TRBJ2-1, with D maybe TRBD1 (5 bases). Germline CDR1 LNHNV, CDR2 YYDKDF (reference sequence). The V gene lost 3 bases and the J gene lost 8 bases, with 17 bases spanning the gap. The CDR3 has 15 amino acids.

V usage is TRBV19 and J usage is TRBJ2-3; TRBD2 aligns across 14 bases. Trimming removed 10 bases from V and 1 base from J; junction bases left unmatched: 16. The CDR3 is 19 amino acids. Germline loops: CDR1 LNHDA, CDR2 SQIVND (reference sequence). The CDR3 DNA reads as TGTGCCACTAGGCGGTGGGGGACTAGCGGGAGTGAAGGCACAGATACGCAGTATTTT. Its protein is CATRRWGTSGSEGTDTQYF.

The CDR3 reads CASMDHRASKFLYSNQPQHF. Here the CDR3 DNA reads TGTGCCAGTATGGACCACCGGGCCTCGAAATTCCTCTATAGCAATCAGCCCCAGCATTTT. This sequence joins TRBV19 and TRBJ1-5; D is ambiguous. Trimming cost V 7 bases and J 0 bases, with 28 bases left between them. The CDR3 totals 20 residues. CDR1 LNHDA and CDR2 SQIVND come from the germline V gene (reference sequence).

The chain employs TRBV5-1 and TRBJ2-7; 9 nucleotides line up with TRBD1. The germline gives CDR1 SGHRS, CDR2 YFSETQ. The CDR3 contains 15 residues. Trimming at V came to 4 bases and at J to 5 bases, leaving 10 bases not matched to a gene. The CDR3 loop reads CASSTGTGRIHEQYF. The CDR3 nucleotides read TGCGCCAGCAGCACGGGGACAGGGCGGATTCACGAGCAGTACTTC.

V gene TRBV6-1 combines with J gene TRBJ2-7; D unclear. The CDR3 runs to 14 residues. Germline CDR1 MNHNS, CDR2 SASEGT. V lost 1 base to trimming and J lost 0 bases, with 7 bases between them. The CDR3 sequence: CASSEGHLSYEQYF. CDR3 DNA sequence: TGTGCCAGCAGTGAAGGACACCTCTCCTACGAGCAGTACTTC.

This chain connects TRBV4-2 to TRBJ1-1; no clear D gene. This CDR3 comprises 13 residues. Trimming cost V 4 bases and J 6 bases, with 12 bases left between them. Germline CDR1 and CDR2: LGHNA and YNFKEQ. The CDR3 here is CASSPTKWSEAFF. The CDR3 DNA is TGTGCCAGCAGCCCCACCAAATGGTCTGAAGCTTTCTTT.

The count of this clone is one. V usage is TRBV20-1 and J usage is TRBJ1-1; D uncertain. The germline gives CDR1 DFQATT, CDR2 SNEGSKA (reference sequence). V lost 0 bases and J 8 bases, leaving 7 bases between the germline ends. CDR3 length: 11 residues. This chain's CDR3 is CSAREDGEAFF. In nucleotides, the CDR3 is TGCAGTGCTAGAGAAGACGGAGAAGCTTTCTTT.

This clone was counted a few times. This sequence joins TRBV3-1 (or the pseudogene TRBV3-2) and TRBJ2-1; 9 nucleotides agree with TRBD2. V lost 4 bases and J lost 9; bases outside the gene matches: 16. The germline CDR1 and CDR2 sequences are LGHDT and YNNKEL (reference sequence). The CDR3 extends over 17 amino acids. CDR3 nucleotide sequence: TGTGCCAGCAGCCGGTTTTGGGCTAGCGGGAATAAGGGTGAGCAGTTCTTC. Its protein product is CASSRFWASGNKGEQFF.

The gene calls are TRBV14 and TRBJ1-6, with D unresolved. The ends were cut back, 3 bases at V and 8 bases at J, with 14 bases in the middle. There are 15 residues in the CDR3. Germline V gene lookup returns CDR1 SGHDN and CDR2 FVKESK. The CDR3 is CASSQWKAEDSPLHF. CDR3 DNA sequence: TGTGCCAGCAGCCAGTGGAAGGCGGAGGATTCACCCCTCCACTTT. Full variable domain (rest looked up from reference TRBV14 and TRBJ1-6): EAGVTQFPSHSVIEKGQTVTLRCDPISGHDNLYWYRRVMGKEIKFLLHFVKESKQDESGMPNNRFLAERTGGTYSTLKVQPAELEDSGVYFCASSQWKAEDSPLHFGNGTRLTVT.

V gene TRBV14 combines with J gene TRBJ2-2; D not certain. The germline CDR1 and CDR2 sequences are SGHDN and FVKESK. The CDR3 consists of 13 residues. V was shortened by 8 bases and J by 3 bases, with 10 bases between the two germline ends. CDR3 coding DNA: TGTGCCAGCCGAACCCAAGACACCGGGGAGCTGTTTTTT. Translation: CASRTQDTGELFF.